These 31 T cell receptor beta chains originate from one sample sequenced in a study of spatial heterogeneity in lung cancer. Study-wide results and limits: Tumor mutation counts were tracked by expanded intratumoral alpha and beta TCR counts.

The time point is: sample taken at primary tumor resection. MiXCR, run by TCRdb on the 5' RACE reads, gives a single entry per CDR3 protein. The sample yields approximately 8,800 distinct CDR3 sequences, 4.5% seen once. Their antigens are not known. Sequencing used lung tumor tissue, obtained at surgery. Source of these receptors: a female donor with early-stage non-small cell lung cancer.

This clonotype was observed at least ten times. This sequence joins TRBV9 and TRBJ2-7; D call uncertain. CDR1 and CDR2 (germline): SGDLS, YYNGEE. The length of the CDR3 is 15 residues. Trimming removed 3 bases from V and 1 base from J, with 14 bases in between. CDR3 coding DNA: TGTGCCAGCAGCGAGGGATCAGCGTCTTCCTACGAGCAGTACTTC. Translating it yields CASSEGSASSYEQYF. Full variable domain (outside the CDR3, taken from reference TRBV9 and TRBJ2-7): DSGVTQTPKHLITATGQRVTLRCSPRSGDLSVYWYQQSLDQGLQFLIQYYNGEERAKGNILERFSAQQFPDLHSELNLSSLELGDSALYFCASSEGSASSYEQYFGPGTRLTVT.

This clonotype was observed many times. This rearrangement joins TRBV7-9 to TRBJ1-5; D remains unclear. The CDR3 runs to 15 residues. Trimming stripped 8 bases from V and 2 bases from J, with 16 bases between. In germline, CDR1 is SEHNR, CDR2 FQNEAQ (reference sequence). CDR3 amino acids: CASSRALGGNQPQHF. Here the CDR3 DNA reads TGTGCCAGCTCCCGAGCCCTTGGTGGCAATCAGCCCCAGCATTTT.

The rearrangement uses TRBV27 and TRBJ2-3; D is unclear. Trimming removed 6 bases from V and 8 bases from J, with 9 bases in between. Germline loops: CDR1 MNHEY, CDR2 SMNVEV (reference sequence). The CDR3 runs to 11 residues. CDR3 DNA sequence: TGTGCCAGCAGCTCAGAAGTTACGCAGTATTTT. Encoded protein: CASSSEVTQYF.

This clonotype was recorded at least ten times. The chain employs TRBV9 and TRBJ2-1; D unresolved. Deletions cut 0 bases from V and 12 bases from J, with 13 bases between. This CDR3 contains 13 residues. The germline V gene encodes CDR1 SGDLS and CDR2 YYNGEE. Here the CDR3 reads CASSVGGSSGQFF. CDR3 in DNA: TGTGCCAGCAGCGTAGGGGGATCCAGTGGGCAGTTCTTC. Based on the CDR3 plus reference TRBV9 and TRBJ2-1, the full variable domain is DSGVTQTPKHLITATGQRVTLRCSPRSGDLSVYWYQQSLDQGLQFLIQYYNGEERAKGNILERFSAQQFPDLHSELNLSSLELGDSALYFCASSVGGSSGQFFGPGTRLTVL.

Many counts were recorded for this clonotype. V is TRBV20-1 and J is TRBJ2-7; D unresolved. The germline V and J ends were trimmed by 6 bases and 3 bases, with 6 bases remaining between them. The CDR3 has 10 amino acids. The germline V gene encodes CDR1 DFQATT and CDR2 SNEGSKA (reference sequence). The CDR3 reads CSAALYEQYF. CDR3 DNA: TGCAGTGCCGCCCTCTACGAGCAGTACTTC.

This clonotype appeared many times. The chain is built from TRBV9 and TRBJ2-3, with D possibly TRBD2 on 6 matching bases. Trimming took 0 bases from V and 1 from J, leaving 6 bases between them. The CDR3 loop spans 14 amino acids. Germline-derived CDR1 and CDR2 are SGDLS and YYNGEE. CDR3 loop: CASSVVAGTDTQYF. CDR3 DNA sequence: TGTGCCAGCAGCGTAGTAGCGGGCACAGATACGCAGTATTTT.

V and J are TRBV27 and TRBJ1-5; D is unresolved. Germline V CDR1 and CDR2: MNHEY, SMNVEV (reference sequence). Trimming took off 3 bases at V and 3 bases at J, with 3 bases between the two ends. There are 12 residues in the CDR3. CDR3 region: CASSFHNQPQHF. The DNA of the CDR3 is TGTGCCAGCAGTTTCCACAATCAGCCCCAGCATTTT.

This clonotype showed up many times. The chain couples TRBV28 to TRBJ2-1; tentatively, D is TRBD1 (5 bases). CDR1 MDHEN and CDR2 SYDVKM come from the germline V gene. The CDR3 is 13 residues long. The ends were cut back, 7 bases at V and 6 bases at J, with 13 bases in the middle. The chain's CDR3 is CASINARGNEQFF. CDR3 in DNA: TGTGCCAGCATCAACGCAAGGGGCAATGAGCAGTTCTTC.

This clonotype occurred many times. V and J are TRBV20-1 and TRBJ2-7, with D perhaps matching TRBD2 (5 bases). Trimming left V 0 bases short and J 5 bases short, with 17 bases between. CDR3 length equals 15 residues. Germline assignment: CDR1 DFQATT and CDR2 SNEGSKA (reference sequence). The CDR3 sequence is CSARDSSGGGHEQYF. The CDR3 DNA sequence: TGCAGTGCTAGAGATTCCAGCGGCGGAGGTCACGAGCAGTACTTC.

This clonotype was found many times. This sequence joins TRBV6-5 and TRBJ1-1, with D possibly TRBD1 on 5 matching bases. Germline values: CDR1 MNHEY, CDR2 SVGAGI. The V end lost 0 bases, the J end lost 3 bases, and 14 bases lay between the germline ends. The CDR3 sequence is 16 residues long. This CDR3 reads CASSYSWEGWDTEAFF. The CDR3 DNA reads TGTGCCAGCAGTTACTCGTGGGAGGGGTGGGACACTGAAGCTTTCTTT.

This clonotype was recorded many times. This chain links TRBV6-6 with TRBJ1-5; a possible D gene is TRBD1 (6 bases). The germline gives CDR1 MNHNY, CDR2 SVGAGI (reference sequence). The CDR3 runs 15 residues. V lost 1 base and J lost 6, with 13 bases in between. The DNA of the CDR3 is TGTGCCAGCAGTTACTTAACGGGGGCGGGTCAGCCCCAGCATTTT. Protein: CASSYLTGAGQPQHF.

This clonotype was picked up many times. The V gene is TRBV11-2, the J gene TRBJ2-3; weak D call: TRBD2 (6 bases). The germline V and J ends were trimmed by 3 bases and 4 bases, with 11 bases remaining between them. The CDR3 has 14 residues. Per the germline V gene, CDR1 is SGHAT and CDR2 is FQNNGV. The CDR3 bases are TGTGCCAGCAGCTTGAACTGGGGGGCAGATACGCAGTATTTT. It yields the protein CASSLNWGADTQYF.

There are many counts of this clonotype. This chain links TRBV6-1 with TRBJ1-5, with D possibly matching TRBD1 (5 bases). V was clipped by 7 bases and J by 6 bases, with 19 bases between them. This CDR3 contains 15 residues. The germline gives CDR1 MNHNS, CDR2 SASEGT. The CDR3 DNA reads TGTGCCAGCAACCTTTTCGGGGATGGGGGTCAGCCCCAGCATTTT. Its protein product is CASNLFGDGGQPQHF.

This clonotype was seen ten or more times. V is TRBV29-1 and J is TRBJ2-7; 7 nucleotides line up with TRBD1. CDR1 SQVTM and CDR2 ANQGSEA come from the germline V gene. The length of the CDR3 is 15 residues. V trimming: 4 bases; J trimming: 2 bases; junction bases outside the gene matches: 11. CDR3 DNA sequence: TGCAGCGTTGCCCCAAACAGGGGAATAGCCTACGAGCAGTACTTC. Translating it yields CSVAPNRGIAYEQYF.

This clonotype was counted many times. The chain couples TRBV20-1 to TRBJ1-2; tentative D call: TRBD1 (5 bases). CDR3 length equals 13 residues. Germline values: CDR1 DFQATT, CDR2 SNEGSKA (reference sequence). V was shortened by 1 base and J by 4 bases, with 10 bases between the two germline ends. The CDR3 DNA follows: TGCAGTGCTAGAGTAGGGGCGGGCTATGGCTACACCTTC. Protein product: CSARVGAGYGYTF.

CDR3 in amino acids: CASTLAGVTGELFF. As DNA, the CDR3 is TGTGCCAGCACCCTCGCGGGAGTCACCGGGGAGCTGTTTTTT. J is TRBJ2-2 and V is TRBV12-3 or TRBV12-4; 7 bases agree with TRBD2. Trimming removed 7 bases from V and 4 bases from J; junction bases left unmatched: 6. The CDR3 spans 14 residues.

This clonotype counts as medium-sized (0.01 to 0.1%). The chain combines TRBV11-3 with TRBJ2-1, with 7 positions matching TRBD2. CDR3 length: 13 amino acids. CDR1 and CDR2 (germline): SGHNT, YENEEA. V lost 1 base, J lost 9 bases, and 3 bases stayed unmatched. The CDR3 DNA reads as TGTGCCAGCAGCTTAGCCGCTAGCGGTGAGCAGTTCTTC. Protein sequence: CASSLAASGEQFF.

This clonotype was counted ten times or more. This sequence joins TRBV29-1 and TRBJ2-1, with D unresolved. The germline V and J ends were trimmed by 1 base and 12 bases, with 1 base remaining between them. Per the germline V gene, CDR1 is SQVTM and CDR2 is ANQGSEA. CDR3 length: 8 amino acids. Here the CDR3 reads CSVEGQFF. CDR3 nucleotides: TGCAGCGTTGAAGGGCAGTTCTTC.

This clonotype was detected ten times or more. The chain joins TRBV10-3 to TRBJ2-3, with 7 bases aligning to TRBD2. The V gene's germline CDR1 is ENHRY and CDR2 SYGVKD. Trimming took 4 bases from V and 2 from J; bases not matched to a gene: 9. This CDR3 has 16 residues. CDR3 in amino acids: CAISVKAERDTDTQYF. For the CDR3, the DNA is TGTGCCATCAGTGTCAAGGCCGAGCGGGACACAGATACGCAGTATTTT.

This clonotype was counted at least ten times. In DNA, the CDR3 is TGTGCCAGCAGCTTGAGCCAGGGGGGAAGGTACACCTTC. It translates to CASSLSQGGRYTF. The chain has TRBV5-6 and TRBJ1-2, with 7 nucleotides matching TRBD1. The CDR3 totals 13 residues. Unmatched junction bases numbered 8, after V lost 1 base and J lost 11 bases. Germline CDR1 reads SGHDT; CDR2 reads YYEEEE.

This clonotype was seen repeatedly, ten times or more. The chain recombines TRBV11-2 with TRBJ2-1; 8 nucleotides match TRBD2. V lost 7 bases to trimming and J lost 5 bases; unmatched junction nucleotides: 10. CDR1 is SGHAT, CDR2 FQNNGV, per germline. This CDR3 comprises 15 residues. CDR3 residues: CASTPRGLEDNEQFF. Here the CDR3 DNA reads TGTGCCAGCACCCCTCGGGGACTAGAGGACAATGAGCAGTTCTTC. Complete variable domain (other parts from reference TRBV11-2 and TRBJ2-1): EAGVAQSPRYKIIEKRQSVAFWCNPISGHATLYWYQQILGQGPKLLIQFQNNGVVDDSQLPKDRFSAERLKGVDSTLKIQPAKLEDSAVYLCASTPRGLEDNEQFFGPGTRLTVL.

This clonotype was detected ten times or more. The chain recombines TRBV5-1 with TRBJ2-3; unclear D gene. The germline CDR1 and CDR2 sequences are SGHRS and YFSETQ. CDR3 size: 14 residues. The germline V and J ends were trimmed by 4 bases and 0 bases, with 9 bases remaining between them. The CDR3 DNA is TGCGCCAGCAGCCTAACTGAAAGCACAGATACGCAGTATTTT. Protein: CASSLTESTDTQYF.

A few counts support this clonotype. The CDR3: CASSLGASSGANVLTF. The CDR3 coding sequence is TGTGCCAGCAGTTTAGGAGCCTCCTCTGGGGCCAACGTCCTGACTTTC. The chain recombines TRBV28 with TRBJ2-6; no clear D. The CDR3 runs to 16 residues. Germline V gene lookup returns CDR1 MDHEN and CDR2 SYDVKM. With 2 bases removed from V and 0 bases from J, the gap between germline ends came to 8 bases.

This clonotype was picked up many times. The CDR3 spells CASSLRLASTYNEQFF. The CDR3 coding sequence is TGTGCCAGCAGTTTGCGGCTAGCGTCCACCTACAATGAGCAGTTCTTC. The chain links TRBV5-5 to TRBJ2-1, with D possibly matching TRBD2 (6 bases). Trimming removed 5 bases at V and 2 bases at J, with 17 bases between. CDR3 length: 16 amino acids. Per the germline V gene, CDR1 is SGHKS and CDR2 is YYEKEE (reference sequence).

By share, this clonotype ranks as medium-sized. The chain carries TRBV18 and TRBJ2-7, with TRBD2 as a possible D gene (6 bases). V gave up 6 bases and J gave up 2 bases, with 11 bases separating them. This CDR3 is built from 13 residues. Germline CDR1 KGHSH, CDR2 LQKENI. This CDR3 is CASSPTSTYEQYF. The DNA for the CDR3 is TGTGCCAGCTCGCCGACTAGTACCTACGAGCAGTACTTC. Variable domain in full (rest from reference TRBV18 and TRBJ2-7): NAGVMQNPRHLVRRRGQEARLRCSPMKGHSHVYWYRQLPEEGLKFMVYLQKENIIDESGMPKERFSAEFPKEGPSILRIQQVVRGDSAAYFCASSPTSTYEQYFGPGTRLTVT.

There are many counts of this clonotype. The chain uses TRBV9 and TRBJ1-6; 7 bases are shared with TRBD1. Trimming at V came to 6 bases and at J to 5 bases, leaving 5 bases not matched to a gene. CDR3 length: 14 residues. CDR1 is SGDLS, CDR2 YYNGEE, per germline. The CDR3 reads CASNFQGDNSPLHF. In DNA, the CDR3 is TGTGCCAGCAACTTTCAGGGGGATAATTCACCCCTCCACTTT. Full variable domain (rest looked up from reference TRBV9 and TRBJ1-6): DSGVTQTPKHLITATGQRVTLRCSPRSGDLSVYWYQQSLDQGLQFLIQYYNGEERAKGNILERFSAQQFPDLHSELNLSSLELGDSALYFCASNFQGDNSPLHFGNGTRLTVT.

A few counts support this clonotype. The chain uses TRBV25-1 and TRBJ2-1; TRBD1 agrees at 7 bases. The germline V gene has CDR1 MGHDK and CDR2 SYGVNS. The junction had 9 bases not matched to a gene; V was cut back by 5 bases and J by 5 bases. The CDR3 covers 15 residues. In nucleotides, the CDR3 is TGTGCCAGCAGTAAATCGGACAGGTACGACAATGAGCAGTTCTTC. Protein product: CASSKSDRYDNEQFF.

At least ten counts were recorded for this clonotype. The chain combines TRBV5-4 with TRBJ2-5; 12 bases map to TRBD1. Germline trimming cut 0 bases from V and 7 bases from J; bases unmatched to any gene: 4. Germline values: CDR1 SGHNT, CDR2 YYREEE (reference sequence). The CDR3 is made up of 15 amino acids. CDR3 residues: CASSLVGQGAGTQYF. For the CDR3, the DNA is TGTGCCAGCAGCTTGGTGGGACAGGGGGCTGGGACCCAGTACTTC.

In its sample, this clonotype is medium-sized. The chain couples TRBV10-3 to TRBJ2-1; perhaps TRBD2 as D (6 bases). The V gene's germline CDR1 is ENHRY and CDR2 SYGVKD. The CDR3 length is 13 residues. Trimming shortened V by 3 bases and J by 7 bases, and 10 bases separated the two germline ends. In nucleotides, the CDR3 is TGTGCCATCAGTGACGGGAGAGGGAATGAGCAGTTCTTC. Translation: CAISDGRGNEQFF.

This clonotype showed up many times. J is TRBJ1-2 and V is TRBV30, with 7 bases fitting TRBD1. The germline V gene encodes CDR1 GTSNPN and CDR2 SVGIG (reference sequence). Losses at the gene ends were 2 bases for V and 8 bases for J; bases not matched to a gene: 14. There are 15 residues in the CDR3. CDR3 sequence: CAWSRDSLKNRGYTF. The DNA of the CDR3 is TGTGCCTGGAGTCGGGACAGCCTTAAAAATCGAGGCTACACCTTC. The complete variable domain, with remaining parts taken from reference TRBV30 and TRBJ1-2, reads SQTIHQWPATLVQPVGSPLSLECTVEGTSNPNLYWYRQAAGRGLQLLFYSVGIGQISSEVPQNLSASRPQDRQFILSSKKLLLSDSGFYLCAWSRDSLKNRGYTFGSGTRLTVV.

By share, this clonotype ranks as medium-sized (0.01 to 0.1%). The J gene is TRBJ2-3, the V gene TRBV11-2, with D hard to call. CDR1 is SGHAT, CDR2 FQNNGV, per germline. There are 15 residues in the CDR3. V lost 3 bases and J 3 bases, leaving 13 bases between the germline ends. CDR3 nucleotide sequence: TGTGCCAGCAGCTTGAGTCTCCGGTCGACAGATACGCAGTATTTT. Its protein product is CASSLSLRSTDTQYF.